This T cell receptor beta chain was profiled in a study of identical twins. Whole-study findings and limits: Twins shared out-of-frame alpha sequences with excess low generation probability.

One entry per CDR3 protein results from TCRdb running MiXCR on the 5' RACE reads. This table holds roughly 1.6 million distinct CDR3 sequences, under 35% found once. The CDR3 length is 13 residues. With 1 base removed from V and 13 bases from J, the gap between germline ends came to 14 bases. Germline loops: CDR1 LGHDT, CDR2 YNNKEL (reference sequence). Notes on this clonotype: Its antigen is not identified.

The material sequenced was cord blood. This chain uses TRBV3-1 with TRBJ2-4; tentatively, D is TRBD2 (5 bases). The TCR comes from a newborn girl in good health. CDR3 in DNA: TGTGCCAGCAGCCAAGGACCTCTCGGGGAGCAGTACTTC. This gives the protein CASSQGPLGEQYF.